The 13 T cell receptor beta chains given below trace back to one sample, sequenced in a study of OX40 agonist ivuxolimab in advanced cancers. Here immunoSEQ multiplex PCR was the method, and the copy in TCRdb shows in-frame clones only, minus some. The sample consists of approximately 82,000 clones, more than 90% of them appearing once. The sample in question was CD4+ or CD8+ T cells sorted from blood, obtained in a trial of the OX40 agonist ivuxolimab. The receptors originated from an adult with an advanced solid tumor such as melanoma, head and neck, liver or kidney cancer.

The CDR3 here is CASSYESDNYNEQFF. CDR3 coding DNA: TGTGCCAGCAGTTACGAGTCCGACAACTACAATGAGCAGTTCTTC. This rearrangement joins TRBV6-6 to TRBJ2-1, with D unclear. CDR1 MNHNY and CDR2 SVGAGI come from the germline V gene (reference sequence). V lost 2 bases and J 3 bases, leaving 11 bases between the germline ends. The CDR3 length is 15 residues.

The rearrangement links TRBV7-9 to TRBJ2-5; D unclear. Trimming took off 3 bases at V and 5 bases at J, with 10 bases between the two ends. There are 13 residues in the CDR3. CDR1 SEHNR and CDR2 FQNEAQ come from the germline V gene (reference sequence). This chain's CDR3 is CASSLAAIETQYF. CDR3 nucleotides: TGTGCCAGCAGCTTGGCCGCCATTGAGACCCAGTACTTC. The variable domain in full, completed from reference TRBV7-9 and TRBJ2-5, reads DTGVSQNPRHKITKRGQNVTFRCDPISEHNRLYWYRQTLGQGPEFLTYFQNEAQLEKSRLLSDRFSAERPKGSFSTLEIQRTEQGDSAMYLCASSLAAIETQYFGPGTRLLVL.

The chain has TRBV27 and TRBJ2-2; D might be TRBD1 or TRBD2, each matching 5 bases. The CDR3 runs to 15 residues. Germline V lookup: CDR1 MNHEY, CDR2 SMNVEV (reference sequence). The V and J ends lost 2 bases and 8 bases respectively, with 15 bases between them. The CDR3 DNA is TGTGCCAGCAGTTTAAGGAGCCGGGGCGAAGGGGAGCTGTTTTTT. This gives the protein CASSLRSRGEGELFF.

The chain carries TRBV10-2 and TRBJ2-6; D ambiguous. The V gene's germline CDR1 is WSHSY and CDR2 SAAADI. The V and J ends lost 6 bases and 3 bases respectively, with 12 bases between them. The CDR3 is 15 amino acids. The CDR3, as DNA: TGCGCCAGCAGCGCTCTGGGTCTTGGGGCCAACGTCCTGACTTTC. This encodes CASSALGLGANVLTF.

The CDR3 DNA follows: TGTGCCTGGAGTGCCTACGGTGGAGTTACGAACACTGAAGCTTTCTTT. This encodes CAWSAYGGVTNTEAFF. The V gene is TRBV30, the J gene TRBJ1-1, with D uncertain. CDR1 is GTSNPN, CDR2 SVGIG, per germline (reference sequence). The germline V and J ends were trimmed by 1 base and 1 base, with 16 bases remaining between them. The CDR3 consists of 16 residues.

V usage is TRBV10-1 and J usage is TRBJ2-1; 12 bases are a match to TRBD2. The CDR3 length is 16 residues. Trimming at V came to 0 bases and at J to 6 bases, leaving 3 bases not matched to a gene. Germline V gives CDR1 WNHNN, CDR2 SYGVQD (reference sequence). Here the CDR3 reads CASSESTSGGLNEQFF. The CDR3 DNA follows: TGCGCCAGCAGTGAGTCGACTAGCGGGGGCCTCAATGAGCAGTTCTTC.

V usage is TRBV10-3 and J usage is TRBJ2-2; 10 nucleotides match TRBD2. Trimming removed 11 bases from V and 6 bases from J; junction bases left unmatched: 12. The CDR3 extends over 15 amino acids. Per the germline V gene, CDR1 is ENHRY and CDR2 is SYGVKD. The DNA for the CDR3 is TGTGCCTCCCACCCGGCTAGCGGGGGTCCCGGGGAGCTGTTTTTT. Protein product: CASHPASGGPGELFF.

The chain links TRBV5-1 to TRBJ1-4; D unclear. V was cut by 0 bases and J by 7 bases, with 10 bases left in between. The germline V gene encodes CDR1 SGHRS and CDR2 YFSETQ. This CDR3 region has 14 residues. The CDR3 reads CASSLGGSSEKLFF. As DNA, the CDR3 is TGCGCCAGCAGCTTGGGAGGGTCTTCTGAAAAACTGTTTTTT.

This clone was recorded only once. The chain uses TRBV10-1 and TRBJ2-1; D is perhaps TRBD2 (6 bases). The V and J ends lost 5 bases and 5 bases respectively, with 10 bases between them. The germline gives CDR1 WNHNN, CDR2 SYGVQD (reference sequence). The CDR3 covers 13 residues. In DNA form, the CDR3 reads TGCGCCAGCAGTTTTGGACTAAACAATGAGCAGTTCTTC. Its translation is CASSFGLNNEQFF.

The rearrangement uses TRBV5-4 and TRBJ2-7; 9 bases match TRBD2. Germline V gene lookup returns CDR1 SGHNT and CDR2 YYREEE (reference sequence). This CDR3 has 14 residues. With V trimmed by 1 base and J by 6 bases, 5 bases remained unmatched. The CDR3 bases are TGTGCCAGCAGCTTGCCGGCGGGAGGGGGCGAGCAGTACTTC. Encoded protein: CASSLPAGGGEQYF.

To note about this clone: Other DNA sequences within the sample encode an identical CDR3. CDR3 protein: CASSVGGLAGQETQYF. CDR3 bases: TGTGCCAGCAGCGTAGGGGGACTAGCGGGACAAGAGACCCAGTACTTC. V usage is TRBV9 and J usage is TRBJ2-5; 13 nucleotides align to TRBD2. Germline V gene data show CDR1 as SGDLS and CDR2 as YYNGEE. CDR3 length equals 16 residues. V lost 0 bases to trimming and J lost 2 bases; unmatched junction nucleotides: 1.

V and J are TRBV7-8 and TRBJ2-3; 7 positions match TRBD2. CDR3 length: 15 amino acids. The V gene end was trimmed by 4 bases and the J gene end by 3 bases; junction bases not matched to a gene: 7. Germline CDR1 and CDR2: SGHVS and FQNEAQ. This CDR3 is CASSSVSGFTDTQYF. CDR3 sequence (DNA): TGTGCCAGCAGCTCAGTTAGCGGGTTTACAGATACGCAGTATTTT.

V is TRBV11-3 and J is TRBJ1-1, with TRBD1 identical over 7 bases. The CDR3 consists of 17 residues. After removal of 7 bases from V and 0 bases from J, the junction contained 14 bases not matched to a gene. The germline V gene encodes CDR1 SGHNT and CDR2 YENEEA. CDR3 residues: CASKKRQGGNMNTEAFF. The CDR3 DNA is TGTGCCAGCAAAAAAAGACAGGGCGGAAATATGAACACTGAAGCTTTCTTT.